The 24 T cell receptor beta chains listed next were all sequenced from one sample in a study of control samples from healthy donors and cancer patients. TCRdb's copy holds only in-frame clones and misses some; the assay was immunoSEQ multiplex PCR. The sample contains about 100,000 clones, around 88% of which appear only once. The sample consisted of blood. The receptors here all came from a young man in good health.

The chain carries TRBV2 and TRBJ1-6, with TRBD1 identical over 7 bases. Germline assignment: CDR1 SNHLY and CDR2 FYNNEI. V lost 6 bases to trimming and J lost 6 bases; unmatched junction nucleotides: 5. This CDR3 region has 14 residues. Here the CDR3 DNA reads TGTGCCAGCAGCGTGGGACAGCCTAATTCACCCCTCCACTTT. This sequence encodes CASSVGQPNSPLHF.

The chain links TRBV15 to TRBJ1-5, with D uncertain. V lost 0 bases and J lost 5, with 5 bases in between. The CDR3 length is 13 residues. CDR1 is LNHNV, CDR2 YYDKDF, per germline (reference sequence). The CDR3 DNA reads as TGTGCCACCAGCAGAGAGGTGCATCAGCCCCAGCATTTT. Amino acid sequence: CATSREVHQPQHF.

CDR3 nucleotides: TGTGCCAGCAGCTCCCCTTGGGAATCAGCGGGCTTCTACAATGAGCAGTTCTTC. Translation gives CASSSPWESAGFYNEQFF. The V call is TRBV7-2, the J call TRBJ2-1, with D possibly being TRBD2 (6 bases). The CDR3 totals 18 residues. Germline CDR1 is SGHTA and CDR2 is FQGNSA. The V and J ends lost 4 bases and 3 bases respectively, with 22 bases between them.

J is TRBJ1-2 and V is TRBV6-1; D is ambiguous. V was trimmed by 2 bases and J by 0 bases, leaving 13 bases between them. The CDR3 is 16 residues long. Per the germline V gene, CDR1 is MNHNS and CDR2 is SASEGT. CDR3 nucleotide sequence: TGTGCCAGCAGTGAACGCGCTGGATTAGCTAACTATGGCTACACCTTC. It translates to CASSERAGLANYGYTF.

The V gene is TRBV28, the J gene TRBJ2-3; 7 positions match TRBD2. The CDR3 is 16 amino acids. V dropped 2 bases and J dropped 2; count of bases not matched to a gene: 7. Germline lookup yields CDR1 MDHEN and CDR2 SYDVKM. DNA for the CDR3: TGTGCCAGCAGTTTAGGCCTAGCGGATCTCACAGATACGCAGTATTTT. Translation: CASSLGLADLTDTQYF. Supplemented by reference TRBV28 and TRBJ2-3, the full variable domain reads DVKVTQSSRYLVKRTGEKVFLECVQDMDHENMFWYRQDPGLGLRLIYFSYDVKMKEKGDIPEGYSVSREKKERFSLILESASTNQTSMYLCASSLGLADLTDTQYFGPGTRLTVL.

Comment on this clone: Relative to the germline gene, one junction end is altered; a read error may explain this. The gene calls are TRBV7-3 and TRBJ2-3; TRBD2 agrees at 11 bases. Germline CDR1 reads SGHTA; CDR2 reads FQGTGA. The CDR3 runs to 16 residues. As DNA, the CDR3 is TGTGCCAGCAGCCTAACTAGCGGGAGTGGAACAGATACGCAGTATTTT. This gives the protein CASSLTSGSGTDTQYF.

V and J are TRBV3-1 (or the pseudogene TRBV3-2) and TRBJ2-7; D is possibly TRBD1 (6 bases). V lost 2 bases, J lost 4 bases, and 9 bases lay in between. The CDR3 has 13 residues. From germline, CDR1 is LGHDT and CDR2 YNNKEL (reference sequence). CDR3 loop: CASSQLQGYEQYF. The CDR3 DNA reads TGTGCCAGCAGCCAACTACAGGGTTACGAGCAGTACTTC.

The CDR3 region has the DNA TGTGCCTGGAGTCCTCCGCCCCTCTACGAGCAGTACTTC. Protein: CAWSPPPLYEQYF. This chain links TRBV30 with TRBJ2-7; D remains ambiguous. The CDR3 is 13 amino acids. CDR1 is GTSNPN, CDR2 SVGIG, per germline (reference sequence). V was pared by 2 bases and J by 3 bases, with 11 bases between.

The rearrangement joins TRBV18 to TRBJ1-3, with 7 bases aligning to TRBD1. Germline CDR1 reads KGHSH; CDR2 reads LQKENI. Trimming removed 8 bases from V and 0 bases from J; junction bases left unmatched: 10. The CDR3 loop spans 16 amino acids. CDR3 sequence reads: CASANRGGISGNTIYF. In DNA form, the CDR3 reads TGTGCCAGCGCGAACAGGGGTGGGATCTCTGGAAACACCATATATTTT.

The chain links TRBV6-2 or TRBV6-3 to TRBJ1-5; possibly TRBD1 for D (5 bases). In germline, CDR1 is MNHEY, CDR2 SVGEGT. V was clipped by 6 bases and J by 2 bases, with 20 bases between them. The CDR3 is 17 residues long. DNA for the CDR3: TGTGCCAGCAGCCGAACAGGACTGACTCGAGGCAATCAGCCCCAGCATTTT. Protein: CASSRTGLTRGNQPQHF.

The chain recombines TRBV24-1 with TRBJ1-1; D uncertain. The V end was cut by 4 bases, the J end by 1 base, with 9 bases between. The CDR3 consists of 14 residues. Germline CDR1 KGHDR, CDR2 SFDVKD. In nucleotides, the CDR3 is TGTGCCACCAGTGACTCACAACAGAACACTGAAGCTTTCTTT. It translates to CATSDSQQNTEAFF.

This clone has a single count. The chain carries TRBV10-3 and TRBJ2-5; tentatively, D is TRBD1 (6 bases). The germline CDR1 and CDR2 sequences are ENHRY and SYGVKD. The V gene lost 7 bases and the J gene lost 5 bases, with 14 bases spanning the gap. The CDR3 extends over 13 amino acids. The CDR3 reads CAINSGETETQYF. In DNA, the CDR3 is TGTGCCATCAACTCAGGGGAAACGGAGACCCAGTACTTC.

The V and J genes are TRBV7-9 and TRBJ1-2; D not certain. This CDR3 has 14 amino acids. Germline lookup yields CDR1 SEHNR and CDR2 FQNEAQ (reference sequence). V gave up 2 bases and J gave up 4 bases, with 11 bases separating them. This chain's CDR3 is CASSLRTLGYGYTF. The CDR3 DNA is TGTGCCAGCAGCTTAAGGACTTTGGGCTATGGCTACACCTTC.

The rearrangement uses TRBV19 and TRBJ1-1, with D possibly TRBD1 on 6 matching bases. There are 13 residues in the CDR3. The germline V gene encodes CDR1 LNHDA and CDR2 SQIVND (reference sequence). With 6 bases removed from V and 7 bases from J, the gap between germline ends came to 15 bases. CDR3 in DNA: TGTGCCAGTAGGACAGGTGGATTAGGTGAAGCTTTCTTT. As protein: CASRTGGLGEAFF.

This clone has just one count. V gene TRBV6-1 combines with J gene TRBJ2-1; 11 bases match TRBD1. V was pared by 3 bases and J by 6 bases, with 4 bases of the junction left unmatched. The CDR3 length is 15 residues. CDR1 is MNHNS and CDR2 is SASEGT in the germline V gene. CDR3 nucleotides: TGTGCCAGCAGTGATCTAGGGACAGGGGGCAATGAGCAGTTCTTC. Translated, it gives CASSDLGTGGNEQFF.

This chain joins TRBV7-9 and TRBJ2-1; 13 nucleotides align to TRBD2. This CDR3 is 17 amino acids long. With V trimmed by 5 bases and J by 6 bases, 10 bases remained unmatched. Germline V lookup: CDR1 SEHNR, CDR2 FQNEAQ (reference sequence). CDR3 DNA sequence: TGTGCCAGCAGCCAGGGACTAGCGGGACCCGGGGGCAATGAGCAGTTCTTC. The encoded protein is CASSQGLAGPGGNEQFF.

This clone has a single count. J is TRBJ1-2 and V is TRBV25-1, with D perhaps matching TRBD1 (6 bases). Between the trimmed V and J ends, which lost 7 bases and 8 bases, there was a span of 14 bases. The germline V gene encodes CDR1 MGHDK and CDR2 SYGVNS. The CDR3 spans 12 residues. The CDR3: CASTEGDLGYTF. CDR3 sequence (DNA): TGTGCCAGCACCGAGGGGGATCTCGGCTACACCTTC.

The J gene is TRBJ1-5, the V gene TRBV2; perhaps TRBD1 as D (5 bases). The V gene lost 8 bases and the J gene lost 0 bases, with 11 bases spanning the gap. Germline loops: CDR1 SNHLY, CDR2 FYNNEI. CDR3 length: 14 residues. The CDR3 region has the DNA TGTGCCAGCCGACAGCAAGCTAGCAATCAGCCCCAGCATTTT. Protein sequence: CASRQQASNQPQHF.

The rearrangement uses TRBV27 and TRBJ2-7; D not resolved. The germline gives CDR1 MNHEY, CDR2 SMNVEV (reference sequence). Trimming removed 5 bases from V and 3 bases from J, with 11 bases in between. The CDR3 loop spans 13 amino acids. The CDR3 reads CASSPGPRYEQYF. In DNA form, the CDR3 reads TGTGCCAGCAGTCCCGGACCACGCTACGAGCAGTACTTC.

The J gene is TRBJ2-7, the V gene TRBV19; tentatively, D is TRBD1 (6 bases). The CDR3 extends over 16 amino acids. The germline V gene encodes CDR1 LNHDA and CDR2 SQIVND (reference sequence). V shed 3 bases and J shed 3 bases, with 18 bases lying between them. The CDR3 coding sequence is TGTGCCAGTAGTATCAGGGTCCTCCAGGGGAACTACGAGCAGTACTTC. Amino acid sequence: CASSIRVLQGNYEQYF.

The count of this clone is one. This rearrangement joins TRBV2 to TRBJ2-7; TRBD1 might be the D (6 bases). The CDR3 is made up of 15 amino acids. From germline, CDR1 is SNHLY and CDR2 FYNNEI. The V end was cut by 3 bases, the J end by 0 bases, with 12 bases between. The CDR3 bases are TGTGCCAGCAGTGAGATGGACAGAAGCTCCTACGAGCAGTACTTC. It translates to CASSEMDRSSYEQYF.

The V gene is TRBV4-2, the J gene TRBJ1-4; D is unresolved. V lost 0 bases to trimming and J lost 5 bases, with 13 bases between them. CDR1 is LGHNA, CDR2 YNFKEQ, per germline. This CDR3 is built from 16 residues. The CDR3 DNA is TGTGCCAGCAGCCAAGAGCTCCTCAGCCTAAATGAAAAACTGTTTTTT. Protein sequence: CASSQELLSLNEKLFF.

This clone was seen more than once but under ten times. V is TRBV28 and J is TRBJ1-3; D is undetermined. Germline loops: CDR1 MDHEN, CDR2 SYDVKM. The CDR3 contains 14 residues. V shed 5 bases and J shed 7 bases, with 15 bases lying between them. DNA for the CDR3: TGTGCCAGCAGTCCCTCGAGGACCAGGAACACCATATATTTT. This codes for CASSPSRTRNTIYF.

The chain links TRBV5-1 to TRBJ1-1; the D is unclear. V lost 0 bases to trimming and J lost 0 bases, with 12 bases between them. The CDR3 is made up of 16 amino acids. Germline lookup yields CDR1 SGHRS and CDR2 YFSETQ. CDR3 DNA sequence: TGCGCCAGCAGCTTGGCCGTCGACTCCTTGAACACTGAAGCTTTCTTT. Protein: CASSLAVDSLNTEAFF.